Reported below is one TCR beta chain. This clonotype has ten or more counts. No antigen is known for it. No quality values exist for individual bases; no much larger clone is one base distant. This sample is part of a study of T cells in Graves' hyperthyroidism and ophthalmopathy (dated by TCRdb to 2018 to 2020). Some background on the complete study: Peripheral blood was sampled at the time of initial diagnosis, prior to any treatment. The paper reports TCR Vbeta CDR3 sequencing of over 130 peripheral blood samples: over 40 ophthalmopathy, about 75 hyperthyroidism and about 17 progressor patients. The approximately 90 discovery patients were randomly split 7:3 into training and test sets. Prospective prediction of ophthalmopathy was tested in an independent validation cohort consisting of roughly 20 hyperthyroidism patients and around 16 patients who later progressed to ophthalmopathy. The study also compared thyroid tissue and blood T-cell repertoires from several Graves' hyperthyroidism patients. TCR V-J signatures able to tell the groups apart were searched for in a discovery cohort of 100 or so patients, of whom fewer than 45 had Graves' ophthalmopathy and around 58 had stable Graves' hyperthyroidism. After blood sampling, hyperthyroidism patients were treated with methimazole at a starting dose of 30 mg daily, and ophthalmopathy patients were treated with high-dose intravenous methylprednisolone.

Overall study results and their limits: During validation, the model predicted progression to ophthalmopathy a median of roughly 7.1 months ahead of onset, with around 65% sensitivity and around 72% specificity. No statistical method was used to set the sample size in advance, and investigators knew the group allocation. A 13 V-J signature model separated ophthalmopathy from stable hyperthyroidism, with roughly 88% sensitivity and roughly 82% specificity in cross-validation and 80%/75% in testing. Most expanded thyroid clonotypes (frequency above 0.001) were also found in blood, which suggests that blood repertoires may mirror thyroid immune responses.

The TCR beta CDR3 regions were amplified from the RNA transcripts. The first round of RT-PCR for the TCR CDR3 was performed with the HTBI primer set and the Qiagen OneStep RT-PCR kit. The libraries were constructed in a second round of multiplex PCR and then size-selected and purified. Libraries were sequenced paired-end with 100 bp reads on an Illumina HiSeq2000. The published analysis was carried out like this. Raw data were processed with SOAPnuke, discarding reads with adapters, uncalled bases, mean Phred below 15, or no exact constant-primer or identifier match. High-quality paired reads were merged with COPE v1.2.5, and unique nucleotide sequences were defined as clonotypes. MiTCR v1.1 was used to align clonotypes to the IMGT TRBV, TRBD and TRBJ reference segments. Analysis was restricted to V-J combinations with a frequency above 0.0001, which covered roughly 99% of repertoires. A TCS score was defined as the ratio between F50 (clonal expansion) and ExV (chaos), using BLOSUM62-based TCRdist between CDR3 peptides within each V-J. Welch's t-statistics and random forest reduced roughly 530 V-J features to 10 to 15, which were used in a naive Bayes classifier (R e1071). TCRdb reworked the public reads: Q25 trimming with fastp, MiXCR clone assembly, productive beta chains retained. Under each unique CDR3 protein, matching rows form one entry showing the most common genes and DNA. TCRdb's processing, not the study's, gives the V and J calls here. The sample data list hundreds of thousands of distinct CDR3 sequences, and around 15% of these were observed just once. Around 4% of the sample belongs to the ten largest clones.

Stable Graves' hyperthyroidism was defined as the absence of progression to ophthalmopathy over 18 months of follow-up. Hyperthyroidism patients were aged 18 to 65 years and newly diagnosed, with disease duration of less than 2 months. Patients with uncontrolled infections, other autoimmune diseases, pregnancy or lactation were excluded. Diagnoses were based on clinical symptoms, serum thyroxine and TRAb, thyroid ultrasound and orbital computed tomography. Ficoll-Paque density gradient centrifugation was used to isolate PBMCs from 10 ml of fresh peripheral blood. Trizol reagent was used to extract total RNA, and RNA quality was then checked on an Agilent 2100 Bioanalyzer. The germline V gene encodes CDR1 PRHDT and CDR2 FYEKMQ (reference sequence). The CDR3 runs 15 residues from the cysteine to the phenylalanine. Kept here is only the CDR3 DNA, which spans 45 bases and is read in frame from base 1. V loses 2 bases, J loses 5 bases, and the germline ends lie 15 bases apart.

Sequencing was carried out using blood. The receptor was isolated from a woman aged 30 to 39 with Graves' hyperthyroidism. This chain joins TRBV13 to TRBJ1-2; the D gene is perhaps TRBD1, on 6 matching bases. The CDR3 reads CASSLRNRAFYGYTF. The sequence in DNA is TGTGCCAGCAGCTTACGAAACAGGGCCTTTTATGGCTACACCTTC. Here the CDR3 is joined to the reference TRBV13 and TRBJ1-2 genes, and the full variable domain is: AAGVIQSPRHLIKEKRETATLKCYPIPRHDTVYWYQQGPGQDPQFLISFYEKMQSDKGSIPDRFSAQQFSDYHSELNMSSLELGDSALYFCASSLRNRAFYGYTFGSGTRLTVV.